The 25 T cell receptor beta chains in this list originate from one sample, sequenced in a study of CD8 T cells in Susac syndrome (dated by TCRdb to the late 2010s). Library prep was done by the immunoSEQ multiplex PCR assay. RNA was extracted using the RNeasy kit, and roughly 0.45 to 1 ug of the RNA was reverse transcribed with random hexamers. TCRdb itself trimmed the public reads at Q25 with fastp, ran MiXCR and retained productive beta chains. Identical CDR3 proteins give one entry, which carries the most common genes and DNA. The table for this sample lists just over 150,000 distinct CDR3 sequences; 90% to 95% of them were counted only once. The leading ten clones occupy 0.21% of the sample. The sample was CD8+ T cells from PBMCs. These receptors were obtained from a human donor with multiple sclerosis.

The V and J genes are TRBV20-1 and TRBJ1-2; D is undetermined. Germline V CDR1 and CDR2: DFQATT, SNEGSKA (reference sequence). The CDR3 has 15 residues. The ends were cut back, 0 bases at V and 12 bases at J, with 23 bases in the middle. The CDR3 DNA sequence: TGCAGTGCTAGAGATCCTAGGTCTGTAGCCTATGCGGACACCTTC. This codes for CSARDPRSVAYADTF.

The J gene is TRBJ1-1, the V gene TRBV7-8; no firm D call. V was trimmed by 5 bases and J by 1 base, leaving 5 bases between them. This CDR3 is built from 12 residues. CDR1 SGHVS and CDR2 FQNEAQ come from the germline V gene. This chain's CDR3 is CASSLWNTEAFF. In DNA form, the CDR3 reads TGTGCCAGCAGCCTCTGGAACACTGAAGCTTTCTTT.

The chain uses TRBV12-3 or TRBV12-4 and TRBJ2-5; a possible D gene is TRBD1 (7 bases). CDR3 size: 15 residues. V was trimmed by 5 bases and J by 1 base, leaving 14 bases between them. Here the CDR3 reads CASSPRQGGQETQYF. The CDR3 region has the DNA TGTGCCAGCAGTCCCCGACAGGGAGGCCAAGAGACCCAGTACTTC.

This clonotype was counted once. The CDR3 protein is CAISGDIYGYTF. The CDR3 DNA is TGTGCCATCAGTGGGGACATCTATGGCTACACCTTC. V is TRBV10-3 and J is TRBJ1-2, with TRBD1 as a possible D gene (6 bases). This CDR3 contains 12 residues. Germline CDR1 and CDR2: ENHRY and SYGVKD. Between the trimmed V and J ends, which lost 4 bases and 4 bases, there was a span of 7 bases.

V and J are TRBV6-2 or TRBV6-3 and TRBJ2-2; D unresolved. V was pared by 2 bases and J by 4 bases, with 8 bases between. There are 14 residues in the CDR3. Germline V CDR1 and CDR2: MNHEY, SVGEGT. Here the CDR3 DNA reads TGTGCCAGCAGTTACGGTGAATTCACCGGGGAGCTGTTTTTT. This translates into CASSYGEFTGELFF.

This chain links TRBV29-1 with TRBJ2-5; TRBD1 matches 7 bases. CDR3 size: 13 residues. The V and J ends lost 4 bases and 11 bases, in that order; junction bases with no gene match: 13. Germline-derived CDR1 and CDR2 are SQVTM and ANQGSEA. The CDR3 coding sequence is TGCAGCGTTGTTCCGGGACAGACACTAGAGCAGTACTTC. Protein sequence: CSVVPGQTLEQYF.

As DNA, the CDR3 is TGTGCCAGCAGCCCGGACAGGGGGCTCAACAATGAGCAGTTCTTC. Encoded protein: CASSPDRGLNNEQFF. The V call is TRBV7-9, the J call TRBJ2-1; 11 nucleotides match TRBD1. Germline loops: CDR1 SEHNR, CDR2 FQNEAQ (reference sequence). Trimming at V came to 5 bases and at J to 5 bases, leaving 5 bases not matched to a gene. This CDR3 spans 15 amino acids.

The V and J genes are TRBV13 and TRBJ2-5, with TRBD2 matching over 10 bases. With V trimmed by 3 bases and J by 6 bases, 4 bases remained unmatched. Germline assignment: CDR1 PRHDT and CDR2 FYEKMQ (reference sequence). The CDR3 runs to 14 residues. This CDR3 is CASSFSGGGKTQYF. DNA for the CDR3: TGTGCCAGCAGCTTCAGCGGGGGGGGTAAGACCCAGTACTTC. The full variable domain, completed using reference TRBV13 and TRBJ2-5, is AAGVIQSPRHLIKEKRETATLKCYPIPRHDTVYWYQQGPGQDPQFLISFYEKMQSDKGSIPDRFSAQQFSDYHSELNMSSLELGDSALYFCASSFSGGGKTQYFGPGTRLLVL.

CDR3 nucleotides: TGTGCCAGCAGTTTGACAAACCCCGACAGTACCTATGGCTACACCTTC. Protein: CASSLTNPDSTYGYTF. The chain joins TRBV27 to TRBJ1-2; TRBD1 is a possible D gene (5 bases). The V end was cut by 3 bases, the J end by 4 bases, with 18 bases between. This CDR3 is built from 16 residues. Per the germline V gene, CDR1 is MNHEY and CDR2 is SMNVEV (reference sequence).

In its sample, this clonotype was seen once. V and J are TRBV9 and TRBJ2-6; TRBD1 matches 9 bases. Germline CDR1 is SGDLS and CDR2 is YYNGEE. Germline trimming cut 1 base from V and 0 bases from J; bases unmatched to any gene: 8. The CDR3 sequence is 19 residues long. The CDR3 loop is CASSVRRTGALSGANVLTF. In nucleotides, the CDR3 is TGTGCCAGCAGCGTAAGGCGGACAGGGGCCCTCTCTGGGGCCAACGTCCTGACTTTC.

The chain carries TRBV20-1 and TRBJ2-7; D gene ambiguous. Trimming cost V 3 bases and J 3 bases, with 12 bases left between them. The CDR3 extends over 13 amino acids. The germline V gene has CDR1 DFQATT and CDR2 SNEGSKA (reference sequence). The CDR3 is CSASNQALYEQYF. For the CDR3, the DNA is TGCAGTGCTAGCAACCAAGCCCTCTACGAGCAGTACTTC.

The V and J genes are TRBV27 and TRBJ2-1; possibly TRBD1 for D (5 bases). V shed 5 bases and J shed 0 bases, with 8 bases lying between them. The length of the CDR3 is 14 residues. Germline CDR1 MNHEY, CDR2 SMNVEV (reference sequence). The CDR3 sequence is CASSLRASYNEQFF. The CDR3 nucleotides read TGTGCCAGCAGTCTCAGGGCCTCCTACAATGAGCAGTTCTTC.

The chain couples TRBV4-1 to TRBJ2-1, with D possibly being TRBD1 or TRBD2 (5 bases each). The germline V gene encodes CDR1 MGHRA and CDR2 YSYEKL. The CDR3 spans 15 residues. Trimming left V 2 bases short and J 2 bases short, with 10 bases between. This CDR3 reads CASSQTGDAYNEQFF. The CDR3 nucleotides read TGCGCCAGCAGCCAAACCGGGGACGCCTACAATGAGCAGTTCTTC.

In this sample, this clonotype turned up once. This chain links TRBV28 with TRBJ2-1, with 8 bases matching TRBD2. The CDR3 sequence is 15 residues long. Germline V CDR1 and CDR2: MDHEN, SYDVKM. V was clipped by 6 bases and J by 2 bases; unmatched bases: 6. The CDR3 DNA reads as TGTGCCAGCAGGGCCGGGACTAGTGCCTACAATGAGCAGTTCTTC. Residues: CASRAGTSAYNEQFF.

This clonotype came up once. This rearrangement joins TRBV25-1 to TRBJ2-5; maybe TRBD2 (5 bases). V was trimmed by 3 bases and J by 4 bases, leaving 21 bases between them. The length of the CDR3 is 17 residues. Per germline, CDR1 MGHDK and CDR2 SYGVNS. The CDR3 nucleotides read TGTGCCAGCAGTGAGCGCCGCTCCGGGGAGTCGGGAGAGACCCAGTACTTC. The encoded protein is CASSERRSGESGETQYF.

The chain joins TRBV19 to TRBJ2-7, with 7 bases lining up with TRBD1. The V gene's germline CDR1 is LNHDA and CDR2 SQIVND (reference sequence). This CDR3 contains 14 residues. V shed 4 bases, J shed 4 bases, and the junction held 7 bases outside the gene matches. CDR3 DNA sequence: TGTGCCAGTAGTAAAAAAGGGGGCCGGTACGAGCAGTACTTC. This codes for CASSKKGGRYEQYF.

J is TRBJ1-1 and V is TRBV12-3 or TRBV12-4; D gene unclear. The V end lost 7 bases, the J end lost 4 bases, and 10 bases lay between the germline ends. This CDR3 is 12 amino acids long. CDR3 in DNA: TGTGCCAGCACCCGGCGGGGCACTGAAGCTTTCTTT. Translated: CASTRRGTEAFF.

The rearrangement links TRBV2 to TRBJ2-5, with 8 bases fitting TRBD2. This CDR3 has 16 residues. The germline CDR1 and CDR2 sequences are SNHLY and FYNNEI. V lost 7 bases, J lost 5 bases, and 15 bases stayed unmatched. Written as DNA, the CDR3 is TGTGCCAGCATGGGGCATAGCGGGGCCGCTTGGGAGACCCAGTACTTC. Protein product: CASMGHSGAAWETQYF.

The chain links TRBV2 to TRBJ2-2, with D perhaps TRBD2 (7 bases). Between the trimmed V and J ends, which lost 3 bases and 4 bases, there was a span of 12 bases. Germline V gene lookup returns CDR1 SNHLY and CDR2 FYNNEI. The CDR3 runs 15 residues. CDR3 in amino acids: CASSDRGGITGELFF. Here the CDR3 DNA reads TGTGCCAGCAGTGACAGGGGAGGGATCACCGGGGAGCTGTTTTTT.

A single count supports this clonotype. The gene calls are TRBV23-1 and TRBJ2-2; 9 positions match TRBD1. TRBV23-1 is marked as an open reading frame, function uncertain. Trimming took 4 bases from V and 8 from J; bases not matched to a gene: 11. CDR3 length equals 16 residues. The CDR3 spells CASSRSRGQGPGELFF. CDR3 bases: TGCGCCAGCAGTCGCTCTCGAGGACAGGGGCCGGGGGAGCTGTTTTTT.

The chain employs TRBV27 and TRBJ1-6, with D possibly TRBD1 on 5 matching bases. The CDR3 totals 15 residues. V shed 5 bases and J shed 0 bases, with 8 bases lying between them. Germline V lookup: CDR1 MNHEY, CDR2 SMNVEV (reference sequence). DNA for the CDR3: TGTGCCAGCAGTACAAGGGGCTCCTATAATTCACCCCTCCACTTT. Protein sequence: CASSTRGSYNSPLHF.

CDR3 loop: CAWIDRGAEKLFF. The CDR3 DNA is TGTGCCTGGATCGACAGGGGGGCGGAAAAACTGTTTTTT. This chain uses TRBV30 with TRBJ1-4; TRBD1 agrees at 9 bases. This CDR3 has 13 residues. Germline V gene data show CDR1 as GTSNPN and CDR2 as SVGIG (reference sequence). V lost 4 bases to trimming and J lost 8 bases; unmatched junction nucleotides: 5. Based on the CDR3 plus reference TRBV30 and TRBJ1-4, the full variable domain is SQTIHQWPATLVQPVGSPLSLECTVEGTSNPNLYWYRQAAGRGLQLLFYSVGIGQISSEVPQNLSASRPQDRQFILSSKKLLLSDSGFYLCAWIDRGAEKLFFGSGTQLSVL.

The chain is built from TRBV3-1 and TRBJ2-1; D is unresolved. The CDR3 has 16 amino acids. Trimming pared 1 base from V and 0 bases from J, leaving 10 bases between. Germline V gene data show CDR1 as LGHDT and CDR2 as YNNKEL (reference sequence). Here the CDR3 reads CASSQGVPNSYNEQFF. CDR3 DNA sequence: TGTGCCAGCAGCCAAGGTGTCCCTAACTCCTACAATGAGCAGTTCTTC.

The gene calls are TRBV7-9 and TRBJ1-2; the D is unclear. V dropped 5 bases and J dropped 4 bases, with 20 bases sitting between them. The germline V gene encodes CDR1 SEHNR and CDR2 FQNEAQ (reference sequence). This CDR3 comprises 16 residues. The CDR3 reads CASSADLSLDGYGYTF. The CDR3 coding sequence is TGTGCCAGCAGCGCCGATCTCTCCTTGGACGGCTATGGCTACACCTTC.

The V gene is TRBV12-3 or TRBV12-4, the J gene TRBJ1-2; TRBD1 might be the D (6 bases). The ends were cut back, 10 bases at V and 4 bases at J, with 16 bases in the middle. The CDR3 loop spans 13 amino acids. The CDR3 DNA follows: TGTGCCACCAAAGGACAGAAACCCTATGGCTACACCTTC. As protein: CATKGQKPYGYTF.